These 27 T cell receptor beta chains were sequenced from one sample in a study of cytomegalovirus exposure and HLA in healthy donors. The repertoire was sequenced with immunoSEQ multiplex PCR; TCRdb's copy has only in-frame clones and lacks some. The sample contains about 72,000 clones, 90% to 95% of which appear only once. Sequencing was done on a sample of PBMCs. These receptors all come from a young woman in good health and CMV-seronegative.

The rearrangement uses TRBV18 and TRBJ2-7; 7 nucleotides align to TRBD2. V dropped 2 bases and J dropped 0; count of bases not matched to a gene: 10. CDR1 KGHSH and CDR2 LQKENI come from the germline V gene. This CDR3 region has 17 residues. The CDR3 DNA sequence: TGTGCCAGCTCACCATCGGTAGGCGGGGGTAGCTCCTACGAGCAGTACTTC. Translation: CASSPSVGGGSSYEQYF.

The CDR3 sequence: CASSLEWEGNYGYTF. DNA of the CDR3: TGTGCCAGCAGCTTAGAGTGGGAGGGCAACTATGGCTACACCTTC. The V gene is TRBV7-9, the J gene TRBJ1-2; D not certain. The CDR3 is 15 residues long. Trimming took 1 base from V and 2 from J, leaving 11 bases between them. Per germline, CDR1 SEHNR and CDR2 FQNEAQ (reference sequence).

The J gene is TRBJ1-2, the V gene TRBV9, with 7 bases aligning to TRBD1. This CDR3 is built from 11 residues. Trimming took 5 bases from V and 8 from J; bases not matched to a gene: 3. Per the germline V gene, CDR1 is SGDLS and CDR2 is YYNGEE. DNA for the CDR3: TGTGCCAGCAGGGCGACAGGGGGCTACACCTTC. It translates to CASRATGGYTF.

The chain is built from TRBV30 and TRBJ2-3; D is possibly TRBD2 (5 bases). The CDR3 is 14 residues long. Trimming stripped 3 bases from V and 1 base from J, with 11 bases between. CDR1 is GTSNPN, CDR2 SVGIG, per germline (reference sequence). CDR3 in DNA: TGTGCCTGGAGGCCCCCAGCGGGCACAGATACGCAGTATTTT. Translating gives CAWRPPAGTDTQYF.

The rearrangement joins TRBV7-9 to TRBJ1-3; D remains ambiguous. The V end lost 11 bases, the J end lost 0 bases, and 11 bases lay between the germline ends. Germline V gives CDR1 SEHNR, CDR2 FQNEAQ (reference sequence). This CDR3 has 13 residues. The CDR3: CAPHGNSGNTIYF. CDR3 coding DNA: TGTGCCCCCCACGGTAACTCTGGAAACACCATATATTTT.

This sequence joins TRBV29-1 and TRBJ2-7, with D possibly matching TRBD1 (6 bases). V gave up 7 bases and J gave up 3 bases, with 16 bases separating them. The CDR3 sequence is 13 residues long. The germline CDR1 and CDR2 sequences are SQVTM and ANQGSEA. CDR3 in amino acids: CSAGQRLYYEQYF. Written as DNA, the CDR3 is TGCAGCGCTGGACAGAGATTATACTACGAGCAGTACTTC.

This clone was detected only a few times. V gene TRBV9 combines with J gene TRBJ1-1; possible D gene TRBD1, 6 bases. CDR1 is SGDLS, CDR2 YYNGEE, per germline. The CDR3 is 12 residues long. V was shortened by 0 bases and J by 8 bases, with 8 bases between the two germline ends. As DNA, the CDR3 is TGTGCCAGCAGCGTAGGGACAGAGGAAGCTTTCTTT. Protein sequence: CASSVGTEEAFF.

This chain connects TRBV7-2 to TRBJ2-1, with 10 bases lining up with TRBD2. From germline, CDR1 is SGHTA and CDR2 FQGNSA. V was pared by 1 base and J by 7 bases, with 4 bases of the junction left unmatched. CDR3 size: 15 residues. The CDR3 is CASSLEAGGLNEQFF. CDR3 nucleotide sequence: TGTGCCAGCAGCTTAGAAGCGGGGGGGCTAAATGAGCAGTTCTTC.

J is TRBJ2-4 and V is TRBV15; TRBD1 agrees at 8 bases. CDR3 length: 16 amino acids. V shed 0 bases, J shed 3 bases, and the junction held 4 bases outside the gene matches. Germline V gene lookup returns CDR1 LNHNV and CDR2 YYDKDF (reference sequence). This CDR3 is CATSRDRGRVKNIQYF. The DNA for the CDR3 is TGTGCCACCAGCAGAGACAGGGGGCGAGTCAAAAACATTCAGTACTTC.

The chain uses TRBV19 and TRBJ2-1; D is unresolved. This CDR3 spans 10 amino acids. Per the germline V gene, CDR1 is LNHDA and CDR2 is SQIVND (reference sequence). Trimming shortened V by 10 bases and J by 8 bases, and 9 bases separated the two germline ends. The CDR3 here is CAIQSYEQFF. The CDR3 DNA reads TGTGCCATCCAGTCGTATGAGCAGTTCTTC.

This chain joins TRBV28 and TRBJ1-5, with 11 bases aligning to TRBD1. The CDR3 runs 14 residues. CDR1 and CDR2 (germline): MDHEN, SYDVKM. The trim removed 10 bases at V and 6 bases at J, leaving 8 bases unmatched. The CDR3: CATDRTGGSQPQHF. Here the CDR3 DNA reads TGTGCCACCGACAGGACAGGGGGCAGTCAGCCCCAGCATTTT.

This chain connects TRBV9 to TRBJ2-3; 9 bases agree with TRBD1. The germline V gene has CDR1 SGDLS and CDR2 YYNGEE. The V segment lost 4 bases and the J segment 2 bases; nucleotides outside the gene matches: 8. CDR3 length: 16 amino acids. CDR3: CASSSTGTGITDTQYF. The CDR3 region has the DNA TGTGCCAGCAGCTCGACAGGGACAGGGATCACAGATACGCAGTATTTT.

V usage is TRBV29-1 and J usage is TRBJ1-5; 8 bases align to TRBD1. Per the germline V gene, CDR1 is SQVTM and CDR2 is ANQGSEA. Trimming removed 6 bases from V and 6 bases from J; junction bases left unmatched: 10. The CDR3 is 14 residues long. The CDR3 coding sequence is TGCAGCGTCCAGACACAGGGGGTAGGTCAGCCCCAGCATTTT. This gives the protein CSVQTQGVGQPQHF. Using reference TRBV29-1 and TRBJ1-5 for the parts outside the CDR3, the full variable domain is SAVISQKPSRDICQRGTSLTIQCQVDSQVTMMFWYRQQPGQSLTLIATANQGSEATYESGFVIDKFPISRPNLTFSTLTVSNMSPEDSSIYLCSVQTQGVGQPQHFGDGTRLSIL.

This sequence joins TRBV25-1 and TRBJ1-1; TRBD1 is a possible D gene (6 bases). The CDR3 extends over 13 amino acids. V lost 6 bases and J 1 base, leaving 9 bases between the germline ends. Germline CDR1 MGHDK, CDR2 SYGVNS. CDR3 in DNA: TGTGCCAGCAGCAGGACAGCGAACACTGAAGCTTTCTTT. This encodes CASSRTANTEAFF. Full variable domain (rest looked up from reference TRBV25-1 and TRBJ1-1): EADIYQTPRYLVIGTGKKITLECSQTMGHDKMYWYQQDPGMELHLIHYSYGVNSTEKGDLSSESTVSRIRTEHFPLTLESARPSHTSQYLCASSRTANTEAFFGQGTRLTVV.

This clone occurred once. The chain carries TRBV27 and TRBJ2-6, with 7 bases fitting TRBD1. CDR3 length equals 17 residues. Germline V gene lookup returns CDR1 MNHEY and CDR2 SMNVEV (reference sequence). The V segment lost 6 bases and the J segment 0 bases; nucleotides outside the gene matches: 8. CDR3 loop: CASSPSTGDSGANVLTF. In nucleotides, the CDR3 is TGTGCCAGCAGCCCATCAACAGGGGACTCTGGGGCCAACGTCCTGACTTTC. The entire variable domain, with the rest obtained from reference TRBV27 and TRBJ2-6, is as follows: EAQVTQNPRYLITVTGKKLTVTCSQNMNHEYMSWYRQDPGLGLRQIYYSMNVEVTDKGDVPEGYKVSRKEKRNFPLILESPSPNQTSLYFCASSPSTGDSGANVLTFGAGSRLTVL.

This chain connects TRBV6-6 to TRBJ2-3, with TRBD1 identical over 7 bases. The CDR3 runs to 14 residues. Germline V CDR1 and CDR2: MNHNY, SVGAGI (reference sequence). After removal of 2 bases from V and 1 base from J, the junction contained 0 bases not matched to a gene. The CDR3 DNA follows: TGTGCCAGCAGTTACGGGACAGGCACAGATACGCAGTATTTT. Encoded protein: CASSYGTGTDTQYF.

V usage is TRBV15 and J usage is TRBJ1-4, with a weak D call TRBD1 (5 bases). The CDR3 sequence is 14 residues long. The V and J ends lost 3 bases and 5 bases respectively, with 10 bases between them. The germline V gene encodes CDR1 LNHNV and CDR2 YYDKDF (reference sequence). The CDR3 sequence: CATSSRQTNEKLFF. The CDR3 DNA reads as TGTGCCACCAGCAGTCGACAGACCAATGAAAAACTGTTTTTT.

This clone was recorded only once. The chain combines TRBV11-3 with TRBJ1-2; 9 bases line up with TRBD1. The CDR3 runs 15 residues. CDR1 is SGHNT and CDR2 is YENEEA in the germline V gene. The junction had 11 bases not matched to a gene; V was cut back by 5 bases and J by 7 bases. CDR3 loop: CASSPRYGTGIGYTF. The CDR3 nucleotides are TGTGCCAGCAGCCCGCGATATGGGACAGGGATTGGCTACACCTTC.

This chain connects TRBV4-1 to TRBJ1-4; TRBD1 is a possible D gene (5 bases). Trimming took off 2 bases at V and 2 bases at J, with 15 bases between the two ends. Germline loops: CDR1 MGHRA, CDR2 YSYEKL. The CDR3 has 17 residues. The CDR3 protein is CASSQRQKSSTNEKLFF. In DNA form, the CDR3 reads TGCGCCAGCAGCCAACGACAGAAATCCAGCACTAATGAAAAACTGTTTTTT.

The rearrangement uses TRBV6-1 and TRBJ1-1, with D perhaps matching TRBD1 (6 bases). Germline lookup yields CDR1 MNHNS and CDR2 SASEGT. The CDR3 is 13 amino acids. The V end lost 11 bases, the J end lost 3 bases, and 16 bases lay between the germline ends. The CDR3 bases are TGTGCCGGGGCTACAGGGTCGGACACTGAAGCTTTCTTT. It encodes CAGATGSDTEAFF.

The genes are TRBV7-6 and TRBJ2-7; 7 nucleotides line up with TRBD2. Germline assignment: CDR1 SGHVS and CDR2 FNYEAQ. CDR3 length: 16 amino acids. V was pared by 6 bases and J by 4 bases, with 15 bases of the junction left unmatched. The CDR3, as DNA: TGTGCCAGCAGGTCAGCCCCCGGCGTGGGAGGGTACGAGCAGTACTTC. Translating gives CASRSAPGVGGYEQYF.

This clone was observed once. V usage is TRBV9 and J usage is TRBJ2-7; 9 nucleotides align to TRBD1. With 3 bases clipped from V and 4 bases from J, the junction kept 5 bases outside the gene matches. CDR3 size: 14 residues. Germline assignment: CDR1 SGDLS and CDR2 YYNGEE. CDR3: CASSAGTGIYEQYF. The CDR3 coding sequence is TGTGCCAGCAGCGCCGGGACAGGGATTTACGAGCAGTACTTC.

This chain uses TRBV6-5 with TRBJ1-3; 9 nucleotides align to TRBD1. CDR3 length: 14 amino acids. From germline, CDR1 is MNHEY and CDR2 SVGAGI. V lost 6 bases, J lost 1 base, and 1 base stayed unmatched. The CDR3 loop reads CASRGTGSGNTIYF. CDR3 nucleotide sequence: TGTGCCAGCAGGGGGACAGGGTCTGGAAACACCATATATTTT.

Here the CDR3 DNA reads TGTGCTTTCCAGAGTGGGGGGGAAGCTTTCTTT. Translation: CAFQSGGEAFF. The chain employs TRBV2 and TRBJ1-1, with D possibly being TRBD1 (5 bases). Per germline, CDR1 SNHLY and CDR2 FYNNEI. The CDR3 contains 11 residues.

The chain links TRBV4-1 to TRBJ2-5; 7 bases match TRBD1. CDR3 length: 15 amino acids. Germline values: CDR1 MGHRA, CDR2 YSYEKL. Trimming removed 1 base from V and 5 bases from J; junction bases left unmatched: 7. The CDR3 sequence: CASSQGQGGRETQYF. The DNA of the CDR3 is TGCGCCAGCAGCCAAGGACAGGGTGGTCGGGAGACCCAGTACTTC.

The gene calls are TRBV6-6 and TRBJ2-2; weak D call: TRBD1 (6 bases). The CDR3 is made up of 14 amino acids. CDR1 and CDR2 from the germline V gene are MNHNY and SVGAGI (reference sequence). With 5 bases removed from V and 1 base from J, the gap between germline ends came to 8 bases. CDR3 sequence: CASSTDRNTGELFF. The CDR3 DNA is TGTGCCAGCAGTACGGACAGGAACACCGGGGAGCTGTTTTTT.

V usage is TRBV5-1 and J usage is TRBJ2-7, with D possibly matching TRBD1 (6 bases). The V gene's germline CDR1 is SGHRS and CDR2 YFSETQ. V gave up 4 bases and J gave up 5 bases, with 13 bases separating them. The CDR3 contains 13 residues. CDR3 loop: CASSQTGIDEQYF. The CDR3 DNA follows: TGCGCCAGCAGCCAGACAGGAATCGACGAGCAGTACTTC. Full variable domain (outside the CDR3, taken from reference TRBV5-1 and TRBJ2-7): KAGVTQTPRYLIKTRGQQVTLSCSPISGHRSVSWYQQTPGQGLQFLFEYFSETQRNKGNFPGRFSGRQFSNSRSEMNVSTLELGDSALYLCASSQTGIDEQYFGPGTRLTVT.